The clone carrying this T cell receptor (beta chain) was counted only a few times. The data stem from a study of blood T cell repertoires in COVID-19. Study summary: The United States, Italy and Spain supplied acute and convalescent COVID-19 samples.

Per the study methods: Researchers report that nucleated cell counts were estimated from reference gene primer amplification. Method: immunoSEQ multiplex PCR; TCRdb's copy keeps in-frame clones and lacks some. The DNA was the basis for D and trimming; V, J and clone size are from that table. This table has under 250,000 clones, around 82% appearing once. The TCR was taken from a man aged 50 to 60 with active or convalescent COVID-19. Sequenced: peripheral blood.

The CDR3 region has the DNA TGTGCCAGCAGTGAATGGGGGCACGGCAATCAGCCCCAGCATTTT. Encoded protein: CASSEWGHGNQPQHF. The chain couples TRBV6-1 to TRBJ1-5; a weak D match, TRBD1 (6 bases). Germline values: CDR1 MNHNS, CDR2 SASEGT. V dropped 2 bases and J dropped 2 bases, with 10 bases sitting between them. This CDR3 region has 15 residues.